Each of the 30 T cell receptor beta chains below was sequenced from the same sample in a study of blood T cell repertoires in COVID-19. Profiling relied on immunoSEQ multiplex PCR, and the TCRdb table lists in-frame clones only, not all of them. The profile shows 330,000 or so clones, roughly 90% of them singletons. The sequenced sample was PBMCs or T cells enriched from blood (not recorded which). The receptors were gathered from a woman in her thirties who had recovered from COVID-19.

CDR3 nucleotide sequence: TGCGCCAAACCGAACAGGGCTAATGAAGCTTTCTTT. Translation: CAKPNRANEAFF. The V and J genes are TRBV5-1 and TRBJ1-1; tentative D call: TRBD1 (6 bases). There are 12 residues in the CDR3. Trimming took 9 bases from V and 7 from J, leaving 16 bases between them. Germline V CDR1 and CDR2: SGHRS, YFSETQ.

The chain employs TRBV2 and TRBJ1-1, with D unclear. The CDR3 extends over 14 amino acids. Germline V gives CDR1 SNHLY, CDR2 FYNNEI. Trimming took 3 bases from V and 5 from J, leaving 13 bases between them. CDR3 coding DNA: TGTGCCAGCAGTGATCGGCAGGTTCTTACTGAAGCTTTCTTT. It specifies CASSDRQVLTEAFF.

The chain is built from TRBV12-5 and TRBJ2-5; D is perhaps TRBD2 (7 bases). Trimming pared 3 bases from V and 5 bases from J, leaving 10 bases between. Germline V gene sequence: CDR1 LGHNT, CDR2 FRNRAP. The CDR3 consists of 13 residues. The CDR3 protein is CASGFWGGETQYF. The CDR3 bases are TGTGCTAGTGGTTTTTGGGGGGGCGAGACCCAGTACTTC.

The genes are TRBV27 and TRBJ1-4, with TRBD1 matching over 11 bases. The CDR3 spans 14 residues. The V segment lost 7 bases and the J segment 11 bases; nucleotides outside the gene matches: 9. CDR1 is MNHEY, CDR2 SMNVEV, per germline (reference sequence). The CDR3 spells CASTDRGRGGKLFF. CDR3 nucleotides: TGTGCCAGCACGGACAGGGGGCGGGGAGGGAAACTGTTTTTT.

The V call is TRBV6-4, the J call TRBJ2-2; maybe TRBD2 (5 bases). Germline CDR1 reads MRHNA; CDR2 reads SNTAGT. Trimming took 3 bases from V and 6 from J, leaving 8 bases between them. The CDR3 contains 13 residues. CDR3 sequence: CASSETGSGELFF. In DNA form, the CDR3 reads TGTGCCAGCAGTGAAACGGGATCCGGGGAGCTGTTTTTT.

CDR3 DNA sequence: TGTGCCAGCAGCTTAGAGCGGGCTTCCTACGAGCAGTACTTC. It yields the protein CASSLERASYEQYF. V usage is TRBV7-6 and J usage is TRBJ2-7, with a possible D match to TRBD2 (6 bases). The CDR3 is 14 amino acids. Trimming removed 1 base from V and 1 base from J, with 8 bases in between. The V gene's germline CDR1 is SGHVS and CDR2 FNYEAQ.

This chain links TRBV4-3 with TRBJ2-3; the D gene is possibly TRBD2 (6 bases). Germline CDR1 is LGHNA and CDR2 is YSLEER. V lost 0 bases and J lost 1, with 8 bases in between. This CDR3 is 15 amino acids long. The CDR3 DNA is TGCGCCAGCAGCCAAGAGGCTAGCGGCACAGATACGCAGTATTTT. It codes for CASSQEASGTDTQYF.

This chain links TRBV18 with TRBJ2-3, with 8 bases that match TRBD1. The V and J ends lost 5 bases and 1 base, in that order; junction bases with no gene match: 5. Germline V gene sequence: CDR1 KGHSH, CDR2 LQKENI. The CDR3 has 15 amino acids. The CDR3: CASSGQGLGTDTQYF. The CDR3 DNA is TGTGCCAGCTCAGGACAGGGATTAGGCACAGATACGCAGTATTTT.

The rearrangement uses TRBV5-4 and TRBJ2-7; TRBD1 might be the D (6 bases). Trimming pared 4 bases from V and 2 bases from J, leaving 10 bases between. Germline loops: CDR1 SGHNT, CDR2 YYREEE (reference sequence). The CDR3 runs 13 residues. The CDR3 nucleotides are TGTGCCAGCAGCCCGGACAGCCCCTACGAGCAGTACTTC. It is translated as CASSPDSPYEQYF.

J is TRBJ1-1 and V is TRBV7-9; maybe TRBD1 (5 bases). Germline V gene sequence: CDR1 SEHNR, CDR2 FQNEAQ (reference sequence). V was pared by 0 bases and J by 5 bases, with 7 bases between. The CDR3 is 13 residues long. CDR3 sequence reads: CASSLADKTEAFF. DNA of the CDR3: TGTGCCAGCAGCTTAGCGGACAAGACTGAAGCTTTCTTT.

The chain has TRBV5-1 and TRBJ2-7; D is ambiguous. Germline V gene data show CDR1 as SGHRS and CDR2 as YFSETQ. V lost 7 bases to trimming and J lost 1 base, with 12 bases between them. CDR3 length: 13 amino acids. The CDR3 spells CASRVVGSYEQYF. The CDR3 bases are TGCGCCAGCCGGGTGGTGGGTTCCTACGAGCAGTACTTC. The variable domain in full, with the rest retrieved from reference TRBV5-1 and TRBJ2-7, is KAGVTQTPRYLIKTRGQQVTLSCSPISGHRSVSWYQQTPGQGLQFLFEYFSETQRNKGNFPGRFSGRQFSNSRSEMNVSTLELGDSALYLCASRVVGSYEQYFGPGTRLTVT.

CDR3 DNA: TGTGCCAGCAGCCGGAGGGGCCTTCTCTCCTACAATGAGCAGTTCTTC. Protein product: CASSRRGLLSYNEQFF. The chain is built from TRBV7-3 and TRBJ2-1, with a weak D call TRBD2 (6 bases). The V and J ends lost 5 bases and 0 bases respectively, with 14 bases between them. Germline V lookup: CDR1 SGHTA, CDR2 FQGTGA. This CDR3 is built from 16 residues.

The chain couples TRBV5-8 to TRBJ2-5; no clear D gene. Per the germline V gene, CDR1 is SGHTS and CDR2 is YDEGEE. V lost 0 bases to trimming and J lost 4 bases, with 4 bases between them. This CDR3 region has 12 residues. CDR3 loop: CASSLVRETQYF. CDR3 nucleotide sequence: TGTGCCAGCAGCTTGGTTCGAGAGACCCAGTACTTC.

This chain uses TRBV9 with TRBJ2-2; D possibly corresponds to TRBD2 (6 bases). The germline gives CDR1 SGDLS, CDR2 YYNGEE. V was pared by 0 bases and J by 3 bases, with 21 bases between. The CDR3 totals 19 residues. Here the CDR3 reads CASSVDVGGPGAYTGELFF. Here the CDR3 DNA reads TGTGCCAGCAGCGTAGACGTGGGTGGGCCGGGAGCCTACACCGGGGAGCTGTTTTTT.

A single count supports this clone. The chain links TRBV4-1 to TRBJ2-7; 9 bases match TRBD1. The germline V gene has CDR1 MGHRA and CDR2 YSYEKL. Trimming at V came to 2 bases and at J to 6 bases, leaving 8 bases not matched to a gene. The CDR3 sequence is 15 residues long. The CDR3 DNA sequence: TGCGCCAGCAGCCAAATACAGGGGGCCTGGGGCGAGCAGTACTTC. Protein: CASSQIQGAWGEQYF.

This chain links TRBV7-2 with TRBJ2-1, with D tentatively TRBD1 (5 bases). Germline V lookup: CDR1 SGHTA, CDR2 FQGNSA. Trimming pared 2 bases from V and 1 base from J, leaving 15 bases between. CDR3 size: 17 residues. CDR3 sequence (DNA): TGTGCCAGCAGCTTACCCGCCGGGCAGGGATCCTACAATGAGCAGTTCTTC. Protein: CASSLPAGQGSYNEQFF.

The CDR3, as DNA: TGTGCCACCAGCAGAGGCGGGACAGGGGAACGTTCACCCCTCCACTTT. Encoded protein: CATSRGGTGERSPLHF. The J gene is TRBJ1-6, the V gene TRBV15, with 10 bases fitting TRBD1. V shed 1 base and J 9 bases; nucleotides not matched to a gene: 6. The CDR3 runs to 16 residues. The germline V gene encodes CDR1 LNHNV and CDR2 YYDKDF (reference sequence).

This sequence joins TRBV4-1 and TRBJ1-6; the D is unclear. Trimming took 0 bases from V and 0 from J, leaving 9 bases between them. CDR3 length: 17 residues. The germline gives CDR1 MGHRA, CDR2 YSYEKL. The CDR3 spells CASSQEPHSSYNSPLHF. CDR3 coding DNA: TGCGCCAGCAGCCAAGAACCGCACAGCTCCTATAATTCACCCCTCCACTTT.

J is TRBJ2-3 and V is TRBV30; 10 nucleotides agree with TRBD2. Germline V gives CDR1 GTSNPN, CDR2 SVGIG (reference sequence). Losses at the gene ends were 0 bases for V and 2 bases for J; bases not matched to a gene: 2. The CDR3 runs to 15 residues. The CDR3 nucleotides are TGTGCCTGGAGTGTACTAGCGGGGAACACAGATACGCAGTATTTT. Encoded protein: CAWSVLAGNTDTQYF. Complete variable domain (other parts from reference TRBV30 and TRBJ2-3): SQTIHQWPATLVQPVGSPLSLECTVEGTSNPNLYWYRQAAGRGLQLLFYSVGIGQISSEVPQNLSASRPQDRQFILSSKKLLLSDSGFYLCAWSVLAGNTDTQYFGPGTRLTVL.

The chain links TRBV5-1 to TRBJ1-2, with TRBD1 matching 8 bases. The germline gives CDR1 SGHRS, CDR2 YFSETQ. This CDR3 has 14 amino acids. The V segment lost 0 bases and the J segment 7 bases; nucleotides outside the gene matches: 5. As DNA, the CDR3 is TGCGCCAGCAGCTTGGACAGGGGGTTAATTGGCTACACCTTC. It yields the protein CASSLDRGLIGYTF.

V is TRBV6-4 and J is TRBJ1-1, with unresolved D. Germline V gene data show CDR1 as MRHNA and CDR2 as SNTAGT. This CDR3 contains 14 residues. Deletions cut 2 bases from V and 1 base from J, with 8 bases between. The CDR3 loop reads CASSDTPGNTEAFF. CDR3 nucleotides: TGTGCCAGCAGTGACACCCCCGGGAACACTGAAGCTTTCTTT.

This chain links TRBV10-3 with TRBJ1-5; no reliable D call. Trimming pared 10 bases from V and 0 bases from J, leaving 13 bases between. CDR1 ENHRY and CDR2 SYGVKD come from the germline V gene. The CDR3 runs 14 residues. The CDR3 loop is CATRSGYSNQPQHF. The CDR3 nucleotides read TGTGCCACCCGCTCCGGGTATAGCAATCAGCCCCAGCATTTT.

For the CDR3, the DNA is TGTGCCACCAGTGATCAAACCTCCGGGACAGGGAATAATGAGCAGTTCTTC. Amino acid sequence: CATSDQTSGTGNNEQFF. The V call is TRBV24-1, the J call TRBJ2-1; 9 bases line up with TRBD1. V was clipped by 3 bases and J by 7 bases; unmatched bases: 12. The CDR3 contains 17 residues. The germline V gene encodes CDR1 KGHDR and CDR2 SFDVKD.

This chain connects TRBV27 to TRBJ2-7, with D maybe TRBD1 (6 bases). The CDR3 spans 15 residues. The V end lost 3 bases, the J end lost 0 bases, and 12 bases lay between the germline ends. Germline CDR1 and CDR2: MNHEY and SMNVEV (reference sequence). The CDR3 nucleotides are TGTGCCAGCAGTTTCAGGGACACAAACTCCTACGAGCAGTACTTC. This translates into CASSFRDTNSYEQYF.

Worth noting for this clone: The sample has other DNA sequences that encode this CDR3 too. This chain joins TRBV27 and TRBJ1-4; D not certain. V was trimmed by 3 bases and J by 0 bases, leaving 5 bases between them. The germline V gene has CDR1 MNHEY and CDR2 SMNVEV (reference sequence). This CDR3 has 14 amino acids. In DNA, the CDR3 is TGTGCCAGCAGTTTCAGTGCAACTAATGAAAAACTGTTTTTT. Amino acid sequence: CASSFSATNEKLFF.

The rearrangement joins TRBV7-8 to TRBJ1-2; D gene unclear. The V end was cut by 5 bases, the J end by 8 bases, with 15 bases between. This CDR3 is 13 amino acids long. Germline V gives CDR1 SGHVS, CDR2 FQNEAQ. Here the CDR3 reads CASSPDRGMGYTF. The CDR3 DNA follows: TGTGCCAGCAGCCCTGATCGAGGTATGGGCTACACCTTC.

This sequence joins TRBV5-1 and TRBJ1-1; 9 nucleotides align to TRBD1. This CDR3 has 14 amino acids. CDR1 is SGHRS, CDR2 YFSETQ, per germline. Trimming took 3 bases from V and 4 from J; bases not matched to a gene: 4. The CDR3 reads CASSWRQGGTEAFF. The CDR3 coding sequence is TGCGCCAGCAGCTGGAGACAGGGGGGCACTGAAGCTTTCTTT.

This chain connects TRBV25-1 to TRBJ2-2; tentatively, D is TRBD1 (5 bases). The CDR3 spans 18 residues. V lost 2 bases and J 6 bases, leaving 22 bases between the germline ends. CDR1 MGHDK and CDR2 SYGVNS come from the germline V gene. DNA of the CDR3: TGTGCCAGCAGTGAAAAAGGCTGGCAGGGATTATCCCCCGGGGAGCTGTTTTTT. It specifies CASSEKGWQGLSPGELFF.

The chain links TRBV7-9 to TRBJ1-1; D perhaps matches TRBD1 (5 bases). CDR1 is SEHNR and CDR2 is FQNEAQ in the germline V gene (reference sequence). Deletions cut 3 bases from V and 1 base from J, with 6 bases between. This CDR3 spans 13 amino acids. CDR3 DNA sequence: TGTGCCAGCAGCTTCAGGGCGAACACTGAAGCTTTCTTT. Translating it yields CASSFRANTEAFF.

The chain uses TRBV9 and TRBJ1-5; D is perhaps TRBD1 (5 bases). The length of the CDR3 is 14 residues. Germline CDR1 is SGDLS and CDR2 is YYNGEE. V was pared by 0 bases and J by 2 bases, with 6 bases between. The DNA for the CDR3 is TGTGCCAGCAGCGTAGCGGGGGGCAATCAGCCCCAGCATTTT. It codes for CASSVAGGNQPQHF.